This T cell receptor (beta chain) was identified in a study of blood T cell repertoires in COVID-19. Looking at the study overall: Sites in the United States, Italy and Spain provided acute and convalescent COVID-19 samples. PBMCs, B-cell-depleted T cells, or T cells were the source of the cDNA or gDNA that made up the material.

There are 15 residues in the CDR3. Germline CDR1 is SGHTA and CDR2 is FQGNSA. V gave up 1 base and J gave up 3 bases, with 12 bases separating them. Per the study methods: Nucleated cell counts were estimated from reference gene primer amplification. Assay: immunoSEQ multiplex PCR; the TCRdb copy retains only in-frame clones and omits some. V, J and clone size are those of that table, while D and trimming were read from the DNA. The table shows about 110,000 clones, with about nine tenths occurring only once. The chain recombines TRBV7-2 with TRBJ1-2; tentative D call: TRBD1 (5 bases). The receptor was derived from a human donor in a cohort sampled during active COVID-19. Source material: peripheral blood. Here the CDR3 reads CASSLGPGLDYGYTF. The CDR3 coding sequence is TGTGCCAGCAGCTTAGGGCCAGGGTTGGACTATGGCTACACCTTC.